Following are 30 T cell receptor beta chains from one sample sequenced in a study of blood T cell repertoires in COVID-19. Method: immunoSEQ multiplex PCR; TCRdb's copy keeps in-frame clones and lacks some. This sample carries 140,000 or so clones, 80% to 90% of them seen once, and the ten largest clones take around 2.9%. Sequenced: peripheral blood. All receptors come from a woman aged 60-75 years with active COVID-19.

The genes are TRBV18 and TRBJ1-6, with a tentative D call TRBD1 (5 bases). The CDR3 is made up of 13 amino acids. Germline assignment: CDR1 KGHSH and CDR2 LQKENI. The germline V and J ends were trimmed by 4 bases and 10 bases, with 11 bases remaining between them. The CDR3 DNA is TGTGCCAGCTCACAGGGGTCGGACTCACCCCTCCACTTT. Translating gives CASSQGSDSPLHF.

V usage is TRBV28 and J usage is TRBJ1-5, with D perhaps TRBD1 (5 bases). Per the germline V gene, CDR1 is MDHEN and CDR2 is SYDVKM. Trimming took off 3 bases at V and 1 base at J, with 13 bases between the two ends. The CDR3 is 16 amino acids. The CDR3 DNA reads as TGTGCCAGCAGTTTTTGGCAGGGTGGGAGCAATCAGCCCCAGCATTTT. Translated, it gives CASSFWQGGSNQPQHF.

The chain combines TRBV18 with TRBJ1-1, with D uncertain. The CDR3 runs 14 residues. Germline CDR1 KGHSH, CDR2 LQKENI. V shed 3 bases and J shed 1 base, with 9 bases lying between them. The CDR3 here is CASSPLGGNTEAFF. CDR3 nucleotide sequence: TGTGCCAGCTCACCTTTGGGAGGGAACACTGAAGCTTTCTTT.

The table lists this clone with a count of one. This rearrangement joins TRBV11-2 to TRBJ1-5; D ambiguous. Germline V CDR1 and CDR2: SGHAT, FQNNGV. The CDR3 extends over 14 amino acids. V was trimmed by 5 bases and J by 7 bases, leaving 15 bases between them. The CDR3 protein is CASSPTDSRQPQHF. CDR3 nucleotides: TGTGCCAGCAGCCCGACGGATTCCAGGCAGCCCCAGCATTTT.

The chain recombines TRBV9 with TRBJ2-3, with D uncertain. V was cut by 4 bases and J by 4 bases, with 13 bases left in between. This CDR3 spans 14 amino acids. In germline, CDR1 is SGDLS, CDR2 YYNGEE. DNA for the CDR3: TGTGCCAGCAGCCCCCAAGTCAGTTCAGATACGCAGTATTTT. This translates into CASSPQVSSDTQYF.

This chain connects TRBV10-3 to TRBJ2-7; TRBD1 aligns across 10 bases. The junction had 4 bases not matched to a gene; V was cut back by 7 bases and J by 4 bases. CDR1 and CDR2 (germline): ENHRY, SYGVKD. This CDR3 region has 13 residues. The CDR3 here is CAITRTGGYEQYF. CDR3 DNA: TGTGCCATCACTAGGACAGGGGGGTACGAGCAGTACTTC.

A single count supports this clone. V is TRBV30 and J is TRBJ1-5; TRBD1 matches 7 bases. The ends lost 5 bases at V and 2 bases at J; junction bases unmatched: 9. Per the germline V gene, CDR1 is GTSNPN and CDR2 is SVGIG (reference sequence). This CDR3 comprises 15 residues. In nucleotides, the CDR3 is TGTGCCTGGGTTAGACAGGGCGGTGGCAATCAGCCCCAGCATTTT. It yields the protein CAWVRQGGGNQPQHF. Together with reference TRBV30 and TRBJ1-5, the CDR3 gives the full variable domain: SQTIHQWPATLVQPVGSPLSLECTVEGTSNPNLYWYRQAAGRGLQLLFYSVGIGQISSEVPQNLSASRPQDRQFILSSKKLLLSDSGFYLCAWVRQGGGNQPQHFGDGTRLSIL.

This sequence joins TRBV19 and TRBJ2-1; 10 bases agree with TRBD2. Trimming took 7 bases from V and 0 from J; bases not matched to a gene: 6. CDR1 and CDR2 from the germline V gene are LNHDA and SQIVND (reference sequence). This CDR3 is 16 amino acids long. The CDR3: CASTRTSGSSYNEQFF. CDR3 coding DNA: TGTGCCAGTACCCGGACTAGCGGTAGCTCCTACAATGAGCAGTTCTTC.

This clone appeared a single time. The V and J genes are TRBV7-7 and TRBJ2-5, with D possibly matching TRBD1 (6 bases). The V end lost 4 bases, the J end lost 1 base, and 13 bases lay between the germline ends. This CDR3 region has 15 residues. Germline values: CDR1 SSHAT, CDR2 FNYEAQ (reference sequence). CDR3 sequence reads: CASSSQGTSQETQYF. Here the CDR3 DNA reads TGTGCCAGCAGCTCACAGGGTACCTCCCAAGAGACCCAGTACTTC.

The chain recombines TRBV5-1 with TRBJ1-1; no firm D call. This CDR3 contains 13 residues. Trimming removed 0 bases from V and 4 bases from J, with 7 bases in between. CDR1 is SGHRS, CDR2 YFSETQ, per germline. The CDR3, as DNA: TGCGCCAGCAGCTTGGGGGCAGCCACTGAAGCTTTCTTT. As protein: CASSLGAATEAFF.

V is TRBV4-1 and J is TRBJ2-5, with D possibly TRBD2 on 9 matching bases. Germline CDR1 reads MGHRA; CDR2 reads YSYEKL. The V gene lost 4 bases and the J gene lost 2 bases, with 17 bases spanning the gap. The CDR3 has 16 residues. DNA of the CDR3: TGCGCCAGCAGCCCTAGCGGGACAGGATTGCAAGAGACCCAGTACTTC. This codes for CASSPSGTGLQETQYF.

The chain combines TRBV6-5 with TRBJ1-2; perhaps TRBD1 as D (5 bases). The CDR3 spans 13 residues. CDR1 and CDR2 from the germline V gene are MNHEY and SVGAGI. V lost 7 bases to trimming and J lost 7 bases, with 16 bases between them. The CDR3 bases are TGTGCCAGCATTCTAGACAGCCTCCGTGGCTACACCTTC. Translating gives CASILDSLRGYTF.

The rearrangement links TRBV11-2 to TRBJ1-3; D is ambiguous. CDR1 is SGHAT and CDR2 is FQNNGV in the germline V gene. V lost 5 bases to trimming and J lost 2 bases, with 13 bases between them. This CDR3 is 15 amino acids long. CDR3 nucleotide sequence: TGTGCCAGCAGCCTCACCCGAGACACTGGAAACACCATATATTTT. Its translation: CASSLTRDTGNTIYF. Full variable domain (missing parts from reference TRBV11-2 and TRBJ1-3): EAGVAQSPRYKIIEKRQSVAFWCNPISGHATLYWYQQILGQGPKLLIQFQNNGVVDDSQLPKDRFSAERLKGVDSTLKIQPAKLEDSAVYLCASSLTRDTGNTIYFGEGSWLTVV.

The J gene is TRBJ2-3, the V gene TRBV4-1, with D perhaps TRBD2 (5 bases). The CDR3 contains 15 residues. Germline CDR1 MGHRA, CDR2 YSYEKL. V was shortened by 2 bases and J by 4 bases, with 13 bases between the two germline ends. Here the CDR3 reads CASSQTSYSADTQYF. The DNA of the CDR3 is TGCGCCAGCAGCCAAACTAGTTATAGCGCAGATACGCAGTATTTT.

As DNA, the CDR3 is TGTGCCAGCAGCCAACTAAGGGGTGCTAGGGATGAGCAGTTCTTC. It specifies CASSQLRGARDEQFF. The J gene is TRBJ2-1, the V gene TRBV14; D possibly corresponds to TRBD1 (5 bases). The CDR3 runs to 15 residues. Trimming took off 2 bases at V and 8 bases at J, with 16 bases between the two ends. Looked up from germline, CDR1 is SGHDN and CDR2 is FVKESK.

This chain links TRBV7-2 with TRBJ2-7, with D perhaps matching TRBD2 (5 bases). Germline V CDR1 and CDR2: SGHTA, FQGNSA. The CDR3 consists of 14 residues. With 3 bases removed from V and 5 bases from J, the gap between germline ends came to 14 bases. The CDR3 protein is CASSFRGPVDEQYF. In DNA form, the CDR3 reads TGTGCCAGCAGCTTTCGAGGGCCCGTAGACGAGCAGTACTTC.

V is TRBV7-2 and J is TRBJ1-5; D remains unclear. The CDR3 loop spans 15 amino acids. The V gene lost 2 bases and the J gene lost 4 bases, with 12 bases spanning the gap. Germline CDR1 and CDR2: SGHTA and FQGNSA. CDR3 loop: CASSLSRTGNQPQHF. The CDR3 coding sequence is TGTGCCAGCAGCTTATCACGGACGGGGAATCAGCCCCAGCATTTT.

The chain is built from TRBV4-2 and TRBJ2-7, with TRBD2 matching 9 bases. The CDR3 extends over 14 amino acids. The J segment lost 4 bases and the V segment lost 0 bases, leaving 1 base of the junction unmatched. Germline-derived CDR1 and CDR2 are LGHNA and YNFKEQ. The CDR3 sequence: CASSQDTSGYEQYF. The CDR3 nucleotides read TGTGCCAGCAGCCAAGATACTAGCGGGTACGAGCAGTACTTC.

V is TRBV6-5 and J is TRBJ2-1, with D possibly TRBD2 on 6 matching bases. Germline V gene lookup returns CDR1 MNHEY and CDR2 SVGAGI. The V gene lost 4 bases and the J gene lost 0 bases, with 13 bases spanning the gap. The CDR3 is 16 amino acids. The CDR3 DNA follows: TGTGCCAGCAGTTCCCGCCGGGGGAGCTCCTACAATGAGCAGTTCTTC. The encoded protein is CASSSRRGSSYNEQFF.

The chain employs TRBV6-2 or TRBV6-3 and TRBJ2-1, with 10 nucleotides matching TRBD2. V shed 0 bases, J shed 0 bases, and the junction held 8 bases outside the gene matches. The CDR3 extends over 19 amino acids. Germline loops: CDR1 MNHEY, CDR2 SVGEGT. CDR3 residues: CASSYSRTSGGGSYNEQFF. The CDR3 nucleotides are TGTGCCAGCAGTTACTCGAGGACTAGCGGAGGGGGCTCCTACAATGAGCAGTTCTTC.

The chain recombines TRBV28 with TRBJ1-2, with TRBD1 as a possible D gene (6 bases). In germline, CDR1 is MDHEN, CDR2 SYDVKM. Trimming stripped 1 base from V and 8 bases from J, with 17 bases between. This CDR3 comprises 15 residues. CDR3 amino acids: CASSLFGWGGNGYTF. The DNA of the CDR3 is TGTGCCAGCAGTTTATTCGGGTGGGGGGGCAACGGCTACACCTTC.

This sequence joins TRBV7-2 and TRBJ1-6; D perhaps matches TRBD1 (6 bases). Germline V gene sequence: CDR1 SGHTA, CDR2 FQGNSA. The CDR3 contains 17 residues. Deletions cut 1 base from V and 4 bases from J, with 14 bases between. For the CDR3, the DNA is TGTGCCAGCAGCTTAGTCTTCAGGGGAATTTATAATTCACCCCTCCACTTT. Its protein product is CASSLVFRGIYNSPLHF.

This chain uses TRBV5-5 with TRBJ1-5; 8 bases fit TRBD1. The V gene end was trimmed by 7 bases and the J gene end by 4 bases; junction bases not matched to a gene: 7. The CDR3 has 14 amino acids. Germline lookup yields CDR1 SGHKS and CDR2 YYEKEE (reference sequence). The CDR3 loop reads CASEQGVGNQPQHF. The CDR3, as DNA: TGTGCCAGCGAACAGGGGGTCGGAAATCAGCCCCAGCATTTT.

This clone was counted a few times. This chain uses TRBV6-5 with TRBJ2-7; D remains ambiguous. The V end lost 0 bases, the J end lost 10 bases, and 16 bases lay between the germline ends. There are 14 residues in the CDR3. Germline assignment: CDR1 MNHEY and CDR2 SVGAGI. CDR3 coding DNA: TGTGCCAGCAGTTACTCGATAGAGCCCGCGAAACAGTACTTC. Translated: CASSYSIEPAKQYF.

The chain employs TRBV9 and TRBJ2-5; a possible D gene is TRBD2 (6 bases). Between the trimmed V and J ends, which lost 1 base and 5 bases, there was a span of 9 bases. Germline loops: CDR1 SGDLS, CDR2 YYNGEE. CDR3 size: 13 residues. This chain's CDR3 is CASSVMGLETQYF. The CDR3, as DNA: TGTGCCAGCAGCGTAATGGGACTGGAGACCCAGTACTTC.

This clone showed up just once. The chain recombines TRBV9 with TRBJ2-7, with TRBD2 matching 12 bases. Germline-derived CDR1 and CDR2 are SGDLS and YYNGEE. The CDR3 is 16 amino acids. With 0 bases clipped from V and 5 bases from J, the junction kept 6 bases outside the gene matches. The DNA of the CDR3 is TGTGCCAGCAGCGTAGTGGCGACTAGCGGGAGCCACGAGCAGTACTTC. Translating it yields CASSVVATSGSHEQYF. The complete variable domain, with remaining parts taken from reference TRBV9 and TRBJ2-7, reads DSGVTQTPKHLITATGQRVTLRCSPRSGDLSVYWYQQSLDQGLQFLIQYYNGEERAKGNILERFSAQQFPDLHSELNLSSLELGDSALYFCASSVVATSGSHEQYFGPGTRLTVT.

This chain links TRBV28 with TRBJ2-1; TRBD2 agrees at 9 bases. Germline V gene lookup returns CDR1 MDHEN and CDR2 SYDVKM. The CDR3 has 14 amino acids. The trim removed 10 bases at V and 4 bases at J, leaving 8 bases unmatched. This CDR3 is CATRLADVYNEQFF. As DNA, the CDR3 is TGTGCCACCAGACTAGCGGACGTTTACAATGAGCAGTTCTTC. The full variable domain, completed using reference TRBV28 and TRBJ2-1, is DVKVTQSSRYLVKRTGEKVFLECVQDMDHENMFWYRQDPGLGLRLIYFSYDVKMKEKGDIPEGYSVSREKKERFSLILESASTNQTSMYLCATRLADVYNEQFFGPGTRLTVL.

This clone appeared a few times. V usage is TRBV3-1 (or the pseudogene TRBV3-2) and J usage is TRBJ1-2; D perhaps matches TRBD1 (5 bases). Germline lookup yields CDR1 LGHDT and CDR2 YNNKEL (reference sequence). The germline V and J ends were trimmed by 0 bases and 4 bases, with 12 bases remaining between them. This CDR3 region has 15 residues. In DNA form, the CDR3 reads TGTGCCAGCAGCCAAGATCTGGGGACTGGCTATGGCTACACCTTC. Amino acids: CASSQDLGTGYGYTF.

V is TRBV5-8 and J is TRBJ1-2, with TRBD1 matching over 8 bases. CDR3 length: 17 amino acids. V shed 1 base and J 0 bases; nucleotides not matched to a gene: 8. Germline lookup yields CDR1 SGHTS and CDR2 YDEGEE. DNA for the CDR3: TGTGCCAGCAGCTTGTACGGGACAGGCTTTTCTAACTATGGCTACACCTTC. Residues: CASSLYGTGFSNYGYTF.

The genes are TRBV7-9 and TRBJ2-1, with 9 bases matching TRBD2. This CDR3 comprises 16 residues. Trimming removed 1 base from V and 8 bases from J; junction bases left unmatched: 9. Germline CDR1 reads SEHNR; CDR2 reads FQNEAQ (reference sequence). CDR3 protein: CASSLGGGRAVDEQFF. CDR3 DNA: TGTGCCAGCAGCTTAGGAGGCGGGAGGGCCGTCGATGAGCAGTTCTTC.